These T cell receptor beta chains were read from a single sample in a study of OX40 agonist ivuxolimab in advanced cancers. Clones were sequenced by immunoSEQ multiplex PCR, and TCRdb holds only the in-frame ones, with some missing. This table holds tens of thousands of clones, about 85% found once. The sample was CD4+ or CD8+ T cells sorted from blood, taken in a trial of the OX40 agonist ivuxolimab. All receptors come from an adult with an advanced solid tumor such as melanoma, head and neck, liver or kidney cancer. The CDR3 runs from the conserved cysteine through the conserved F or W. Fields, in order: J gene, D gene, V gene, clone size, CDR3 DNA, CDR3 protein. D genes are given only for firm matches. Size is omitted from some rows. Given values are once, few, many or a class for expanded clones.

J gene: TRBJ1-2; D gene: TRBD1; V gene: TRBV19; clone size: NA; CDR3 DNA: TGTGCCAGTAGTATCCCCGGGACAGGGGGGAAAGGCTACACCTTC; CDR3 protein: CASSIPGTGGKGYTF
J gene: TRBJ2-7; D gene: NA; V gene: TRBV11-2; clone size: NA; CDR3 DNA: TGTGCCAGCACCAGGGGGGGGAGCTCCTACGAGCAGTACTTC; CDR3 protein: CASTRGGSSYEQYF
J gene: TRBJ2-2; D gene: NA; V gene: TRBV30; clone size: NA; CDR3 DNA: TGTGCCTGGAGTGTAGGAGGGGGGGTCGGGGAGCTGTTTTTT; CDR3 protein: CAWSVGGGVGELFF
J gene: TRBJ1-5; D gene: TRBD1; V gene: TRBV11-2; clone size: NA; CDR3 DNA: TGTGCCAGCAGCTTAGTAGGGGGCGTTCAGCCCCAGCATTTT; CDR3 protein: CASSLVGGVQPQHF
J gene: TRBJ2-1; D gene: NA; V gene: TRBV29-1; clone size: NA; CDR3 DNA: TGCAGCGTTGGGACCCCGACAGGGAGGAATGAGCAGTTCTTC; CDR3 protein: CSVGTPTGRNEQFF
J gene: TRBJ1-1; D gene: NA; V gene: TRBV6-4; clone size: NA; CDR3 DNA: TGTGCCAGCAGTCACACGGCAGGAGGGAATGAAGCTTTCTTT; CDR3 protein: CASSHTAGGNEAFF
J gene: TRBJ2-7; D gene: TRBD1; V gene: TRBV4-1; clone size: NA; CDR3 DNA: TGCGCCAGCAGCCAGCGCCCCAGGGGGCAGTCCTACGAGCAGTACTTC; CDR3 protein: CASSQRPRGQSYEQYF
J gene: TRBJ2-7; D gene: TRBD1; V gene: TRBV7-2; clone size: NA; CDR3 DNA: TGTGCCTGCGGACAGGGGTGGTCCTACGAGCAGTACTTC; CDR3 protein: CACGQGWSYEQYF
J gene: TRBJ1-3; D gene: NA; V gene: TRBV5-5; clone size: NA; CDR3 DNA: TGTGCCAGCAGCCCGCCGGGGGGGAGATCTGGAAACACCATATATTTT; CDR3 protein: CASSPPGGRSGNTIYF
J gene: TRBJ2-7; D gene: NA; V gene: TRBV10-3; clone size: few; CDR3 DNA: TGTGCCACAAGGACCGGGACTCTATACGAGCAGTACTTC; CDR3 protein: CATRTGTLYEQYF
J gene: TRBJ1-4; D gene: NA; V gene: TRBV4-1; clone size: NA; CDR3 DNA: TGCGCCAGCAGCCAAGAGAAGGGACTCGTGGGTGAAAAACTGTTTTTT; CDR3 protein: CASSQEKGLVGEKLFF
J gene: TRBJ2-7; D gene: TRBD1; V gene: TRBV7-6; clone size: NA; CDR3 DNA: TGTGCCAGCAGCTTAGCGGGGGACAGATCCTACGAGCAGTACTTC; CDR3 protein: CASSLAGDRSYEQYF
J gene: TRBJ1-5; D gene: NA; V gene: TRBV30; clone size: NA; CDR3 DNA: TGTGCCTGGAGTGTAACCGGGAACAATCAGCCCCAGCATTTT; CDR3 protein: CAWSVTGNNQPQHF
J gene: TRBJ2-5; D gene: TRBD2; V gene: TRBV5-5; clone size: NA; CDR3 DNA: TGTGCCAGCAGCCCCGGCAAAGTCCTAGCGGGAGAGGGGACCCAGTACTTC; CDR3 protein: CASSPGKVLAGEGTQYF
J gene: TRBJ2-3; D gene: TRBD1; V gene: TRBV28; clone size: NA; CDR3 DNA: TGTGCCAGCAGTTTCCCCCCTGGACAGGGCGTCACAGATACGCAGTATTTT; CDR3 protein: CASSFPPGQGVTDTQYF
J gene: TRBJ2-1; D gene: NA; V gene: TRBV5-5; clone size: NA; CDR3 DNA: TGTGCCAGCAGCAGTCAGGGGGGGTACAATGAGCAGTTCTTC; CDR3 protein: CASSSQGGYNEQFF
J gene: TRBJ2-5; D gene: TRBD2; V gene: TRBV5-6; clone size: NA; CDR3 DNA: TGTGCCAGCAGCTTTAAGGGGAGGGTGTTTGAGCAGTACTTC; CDR3 protein: CASSFKGRVFEQYF
J gene: TRBJ2-5; D gene: TRBD1; V gene: TRBV19; clone size: NA; CDR3 DNA: TGTGCCAGCGGGACAGAAGAGACCCAGTACTTC; CDR3 protein: CASGTEETQYF
J gene: TRBJ2-1; D gene: NA; V gene: TRBV11-1; clone size: medium-sized; CDR3 DNA: TGTGCCAGCACGCTAAGGGTTTCGCCCTACAATGAGCAGTTCTTC; CDR3 protein: CASTLRVSPYNEQFF
J gene: TRBJ1-5; D gene: NA; V gene: TRBV18; clone size: NA; CDR3 DNA: TGTGCCAGCTCACCATTCCCTACCGATCAGCCCCAGCATTTT; CDR3 protein: CASSPFPTDQPQHF
J gene: TRBJ2-7; D gene: TRBD2; V gene: TRBV6-1; clone size: NA; CDR3 DNA: TGTGCCAGCAGTGGGGTTATGTGGACTAGCGGGAGTAACTACGAGCAGTACTTC; CDR3 protein: CASSGVMWTSGSNYEQYF
J gene: TRBJ1-5; D gene: TRBD1; V gene: TRBV2; clone size: NA; CDR3 DNA: TGTGCCAGCAGTGGGGGGACAGTGCTTCAGCCCCAGCATTTT; CDR3 protein: CASSGGTVLQPQHF
J gene: TRBJ2-7; D gene: TRBD2; V gene: TRBV7-2; clone size: NA; CDR3 DNA: TGTGCCAGCAGACCGCTAGCGGGGCGTTCCTACGAGCAGTACTTC; CDR3 protein: CASRPLAGRSYEQYF
J gene: TRBJ1-6; D gene: NA; V gene: TRBV5-1; clone size: NA; CDR3 DNA: TGCGCCAGCAGCGGCGGGACGGACTATAATTCACCCCTCCACTTT; CDR3 protein: CASSGGTDYNSPLHF
J gene: TRBJ1-6; D gene: NA; V gene: TRBV5-1; clone size: NA; CDR3 DNA: TGCGCCAGCAGCCCCCTACGGAGCTCCTATAATTCACCCCTCCACTTT; CDR3 protein: CASSPLRSSYNSPLHF
J gene: TRBJ2-1; D gene: TRBD2; V gene: TRBV7-7; clone size: NA; CDR3 DNA: TGTGCTAGCAGCAATAGCGGGAGCCCAAATGAGCAGTTCTTC; CDR3 protein: CASSNSGSPNEQFF
J gene: TRBJ1-6; D gene: TRBD1; V gene: TRBV7-3; clone size: NA; CDR3 DNA: TGTGCCAGCAGCACCACAGGGGCAACATCACCCCTCCACTTT; CDR3 protein: CASSTTGATSPLHF
J gene: TRBJ2-2; D gene: NA; V gene: TRBV7-9; clone size: NA; CDR3 DNA: TGTGCCAGCAGCTTAGTTGCGGCGAACACCGGGGAGCTGTTTTTT; CDR3 protein: CASSLVAANTGELFF
J gene: TRBJ2-1; D gene: TRBD2; V gene: TRBV19; clone size: NA; CDR3 DNA: TGTGCCAGTAGTATCTCTAGCGGGGTATACAATGAGCAGTTCTTC; CDR3 protein: CASSISSGVYNEQFF